The following is a T cell receptor beta chain sequence with its context. Its antigen is currently unknown. The record originates from a study of cytomegalovirus exposure and HLA in healthy donors. The PCR was carried out with 60 Vbeta primers and 13 Jbeta primers. The method was immunoSEQ multiplex PCR; TCRdb's version includes in-frame clones alone and lacks a portion of them. The sample yields roughly 140,000 clones, about 75% seen once. Study observations and caveats: In a later analysis, HLA-C alleles had the fewest associated TCRs, DRB1 alleles the most. As a later analysis showed, a missense DCLRE1C variant was linked to trimming of TCR beta V- and J-genes. The analysis excluded some indistinguishable V segments, including TRBV6-2 and TRBV6-3.

This CDR3 contains 15 residues. Germline loops: CDR1 MNHEY, CDR2 SMNVEV (reference sequence). The V gene end was trimmed by 6 bases and the J gene end by 2 bases; junction bases not matched to a gene: 3. Though probably carrying unrecorded immune exposures, donors were nominally healthy at sampling. The sequencing sample was made of PBMCs. This chain links TRBV27 with TRBJ2-1; 11 nucleotides match TRBD2. The source of this sequence is a male donor in good health and CMV-seronegative. DNA of the CDR3: TGTGCCAGCAGCCGTAGCGGGGGGGCCTACAATGAGCAGTTCTTC. This gives the protein CASSRSGGAYNEQFF.